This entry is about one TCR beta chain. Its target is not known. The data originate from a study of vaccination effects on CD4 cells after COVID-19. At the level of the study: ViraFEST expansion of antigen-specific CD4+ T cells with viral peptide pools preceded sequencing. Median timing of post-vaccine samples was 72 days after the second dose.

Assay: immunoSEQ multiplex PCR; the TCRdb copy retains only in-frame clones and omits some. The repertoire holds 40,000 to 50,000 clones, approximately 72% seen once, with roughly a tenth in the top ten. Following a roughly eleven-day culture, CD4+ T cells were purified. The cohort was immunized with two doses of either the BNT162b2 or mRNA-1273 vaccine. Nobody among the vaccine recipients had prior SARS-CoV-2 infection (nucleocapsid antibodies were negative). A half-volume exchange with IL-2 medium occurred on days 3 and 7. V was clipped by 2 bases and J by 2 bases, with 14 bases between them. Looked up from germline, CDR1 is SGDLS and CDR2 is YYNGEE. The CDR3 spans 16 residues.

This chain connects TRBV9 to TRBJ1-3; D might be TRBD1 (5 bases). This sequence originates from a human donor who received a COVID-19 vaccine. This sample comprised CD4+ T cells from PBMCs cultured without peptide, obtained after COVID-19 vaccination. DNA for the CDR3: TGTGCCAGCAGCGTCGGTGGGGGTCTTGCTGGAAACACCATATATTTT. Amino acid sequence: CASSVGGGLAGNTIYF.